Shown below are 27 T cell receptor beta chains from a single sample sequenced in a study of regulatory T cells in long-lasting Graves disease. Arm-PCR with iRepertoire HTBI primers amplified the CDR3 regions for these TCR beta libraries. TCRdb reanalysed the multiplex PCR reads using MiXCR and keeps one entry per CDR3 protein. This table holds 350,000 to 500,000 distinct CDR3 sequences, roughly a fifth found once. Regarding time point: persistent/refractory GD, antithyroid drugs over 5 years with positive TRAb. From RNA extracted from PBMCs, the TCR library was made. The material was peripheral blood mononuclear cells (PBMCs), obtained when the disease was refractory, from a patient treated with antithyroid drugs. These receptors originate from a female donor with Graves disease.

This clonotype has just a few counts. This chain links TRBV10-3 with TRBJ1-1, with a possible D match to TRBD1 (5 bases). The germline CDR1 and CDR2 sequences are ENHRY and SYGVKD. The CDR3 is 12 amino acids. Trimming removed 6 bases from V and 7 bases from J, with 12 bases in between. CDR3 region: CAIRQDSIEAFF. The CDR3 DNA reads as TGTGCCATCAGACAAGACAGCATTGAAGCTTTCTTT.

The CDR3 nucleotides are TGTGCCATCAAAGATGACGGTACCTACGAGCAGTACTTC. The encoded protein is CAIKDDGTYEQYF. V usage is TRBV10-3 and J usage is TRBJ2-7; unclear D gene. Deletions cut 7 bases from V and 2 bases from J, with 12 bases between. Germline CDR1 reads ENHRY; CDR2 reads SYGVKD. This CDR3 contains 13 residues.

This clonotype was detected only once. The chain uses TRBV19 and TRBJ1-5; D uncertain. CDR1 and CDR2 from the germline V gene are LNHDA and SQIVND (reference sequence). Deletions cut 4 bases from V and 6 bases from J, with 10 bases between. The CDR3 has 13 amino acids. CDR3 DNA: TGTGCCAGTAGTACCGGGGTGAGTCAGCCCCAGCATTTT. This encodes CASSTGVSQPQHF.

In nucleotides, the CDR3 is TGCAGTGCTAGACAAACAGGACTAGCGGGAAGGGAGACCCAGTACTTC. The encoded protein is CSARQTGLAGRETQYF. V and J are TRBV20-1 and TRBJ2-5, with 12 bases matching TRBD2. This CDR3 is 16 amino acids long. Germline CDR1 reads DFQATT; CDR2 reads SNEGSKA (reference sequence). The V segment lost 2 bases and the J segment 5 bases; nucleotides outside the gene matches: 9.

On this clonotype itself: A much larger clone differs from this one at a single base, so this may be a read error. This rearrangement joins TRBV5-6 to TRBJ2-7, with TRBD2 matching 8 bases. CDR3 length equals 16 residues. Germline V gives CDR1 SGHDT, CDR2 YYEEEE. The CDR3 DNA reads TGTGCCTGCAGCGCCGCGGTAGCGGGATCCCCTTACGAGCAGTACTTC. Amino acid sequence: CACSAAVAGSPYEQYF.

This sequence joins TRBV29-1 and TRBJ1-4, with D perhaps TRBD1 (5 bases). Between the trimmed V and J ends, which lost 4 bases and 7 bases, there was a span of 13 bases. This CDR3 contains 13 residues. Per the germline V gene, CDR1 is SQVTM and CDR2 is ANQGSEA. The CDR3 nucleotides read TGCAGCGTTGGGGCAGGGTGGGGTGAAAAACTGTTTTTT. Its translation: CSVGAGWGEKLFF.

The chain employs TRBV20-1 and TRBJ2-3; 7 bases line up with TRBD2. V shed 5 bases, J shed 2 bases, and the junction held 13 bases outside the gene matches. The CDR3 spans 16 residues. In germline, CDR1 is DFQATT, CDR2 SNEGSKA (reference sequence). CDR3 sequence (DNA): TGCAGTGCTCTACGGCGTGGGCTAGCGGCCACAGATACGCAGTATTTT. Protein product: CSALRRGLAATDTQYF.

This clonotype appeared many times. This chain uses TRBV3-1 with TRBJ2-5; 8 nucleotides align to TRBD1. This CDR3 comprises 16 residues. Germline V CDR1 and CDR2: LGHDT, YNNKEL (reference sequence). J lost 5 bases, V lost 2 bases, and 10 bases had no gene match. The CDR3 coding sequence is TGTGCCAGCAGCCAACCCCTCGGCAGGGACAGGGAGACCCAGTACTTC. This codes for CASSQPLGRDRETQYF.

Comments on this clonotype: Since a much larger clone is just one base distant, this may be a read error. This rearrangement joins TRBV13 to TRBJ1-1; D unclear. The V and J ends lost 11 bases and 4 bases respectively, with 23 bases between them. The CDR3 length is 15 residues. Germline loops: CDR1 PRHDT, CDR2 FYEKMQ (reference sequence). CDR3 nucleotides: TGTGCCGGCAATATTCAGGCGAGTTGGGTCACTGAAGCTTTCTTT. Protein: CAGNIQASWVTEAFF.

This clonotype came up many times. The chain has TRBV7-8 and TRBJ2-1; TRBD2 is a possible D gene (6 bases). This CDR3 has 16 residues. Germline V lookup: CDR1 SGHVS, CDR2 FQNEAQ. The V and J ends lost 1 base and 2 bases respectively, with 12 bases between them. The CDR3 sequence is CASSLGGGTPYNEQFF. The DNA for the CDR3 is TGTGCCAGCAGCTTAGGGGGCGGGACTCCCTACAATGAGCAGTTCTTC.

This clonotype has only a few counts. This chain uses TRBV20-1 with TRBJ2-7; 8 bases map to TRBD2. The trim removed 3 bases at V and 4 bases at J, leaving 8 bases unmatched. Looked up from germline, CDR1 is DFQATT and CDR2 is SNEGSKA (reference sequence). The CDR3 extends over 14 amino acids. Written as DNA, the CDR3 is TGCAGTGCTAGCAAAAGCGGGAGAGCATACGAGCAGTACTTC. It yields the protein CSASKSGRAYEQYF.

The chain's CDR3 is CSARDPGLAQLGVGKNIQYF. CDR3 DNA sequence: TGCAGTGCTAGAGATCCGGGACTAGCGCAATTAGGGGTCGGCAAAAACATTCAGTACTTC. The chain joins TRBV20-1 to TRBJ2-4, with 10 bases that match TRBD2. Germline assignment: CDR1 DFQATT and CDR2 SNEGSKA (reference sequence). V was clipped by 0 bases and J by 3 bases; unmatched bases: 17. The CDR3 is made up of 20 amino acids.

In this sample, this clonotype turned up many times. The chain is built from TRBV28 and TRBJ2-7; 11 bases fit TRBD2. Germline V gives CDR1 MDHEN, CDR2 SYDVKM. The CDR3 spans 15 residues. J gave up 4 bases and V 3 bases, and 5 bases lay outside the gene matches. CDR3 region: CASSLSLAGAYEQYF. The CDR3, as DNA: TGTGCCAGCAGTTTGTCACTAGCGGGAGCATACGAGCAGTACTTC.

This clonotype occurred many times. The V call is TRBV24-1, the J call TRBJ2-7; D possibly matches TRBD1 or TRBD2 (6 bases each). The CDR3 spans 17 residues. V lost 3 bases, J lost 3 bases, and 20 bases lay in between. The germline CDR1 and CDR2 sequences are KGHDR and SFDVKD. The CDR3 sequence: CATSDAPRAGQYYEQYF. In nucleotides, the CDR3 is TGTGCCACCAGTGATGCCCCCCGGGCGGGACAATACTACGAGCAGTACTTC.

This clonotype was found a few times. V usage is TRBV10-3 and J usage is TRBJ1-6; TRBD1 aligns across 8 bases. The CDR3 spans 13 residues. Germline lookup yields CDR1 ENHRY and CDR2 SYGVKD. V trimming: 10 bases; J trimming: 7 bases; junction bases outside the gene matches: 6. The DNA for the CDR3 is TGTGCCACCCTGGACAGGGCAAATTCACCCCTCCACTTT. Amino acid sequence: CATLDRANSPLHF.

This chain links TRBV2 with TRBJ2-7, with 12 positions matching TRBD2. The length of the CDR3 is 13 residues. V dropped 9 bases and J dropped 2; count of bases not matched to a gene: 2. CDR1 and CDR2 from the germline V gene are SNHLY and FYNNEI. For the CDR3, the DNA is TGTGCCAGAAGGACTAGCGGGACCTACGAGCAGTACTTC. It encodes CARRTSGTYEQYF.

This clonotype was seen at least ten times. V is TRBV27 and J is TRBJ2-2, with a possible D match to TRBD2 (5 bases). Germline V gene sequence: CDR1 MNHEY, CDR2 SMNVEV (reference sequence). This CDR3 region has 15 residues. V dropped 3 bases and J dropped 5 bases, with 13 bases sitting between them. The DNA for the CDR3 is TGTGCCAGCAGTTTGAGGGTAGGCGGAACCGGGGAGCTGTTTTTT. It is translated as CASSLRVGGTGELFF.

The chain is built from TRBV4-1 and TRBJ2-5, with 8 positions matching TRBD2. J was trimmed by 4 bases and V by 4 bases; bases with no gene match: 17. CDR3 length equals 18 residues. Looked up from germline, CDR1 is MGHRA and CDR2 is YSYEKL. The CDR3 sequence: CASSLGLALVGARETQYF. CDR3 DNA: TGCGCCAGCAGCCTTGGACTAGCCCTGGTGGGGGCCAGAGAGACCCAGTACTTC.

The gene calls are TRBV20-1 and TRBJ1-2, with no clear D. Between the trimmed V and J ends, which lost 3 bases and 4 bases, there was a span of 6 bases. CDR1 and CDR2 (germline): DFQATT, SNEGSKA (reference sequence). CDR3 length equals 11 residues. This CDR3 is CSASAVYGYTF. In DNA, the CDR3 is TGCAGTGCTAGCGCAGTCTATGGCTACACCTTC.

The V gene is TRBV10-1, the J gene TRBJ2-2; tentatively, D is TRBD2 (6 bases). Germline V lookup: CDR1 WNHNN, CDR2 SYGVQD (reference sequence). The CDR3 runs 14 residues. V dropped 4 bases and J dropped 5 bases, with 11 bases sitting between them. Here the CDR3 reads CASSAGDSTGELFF. The CDR3 DNA sequence: TGCGCCAGCAGTGCGGGGGATAGTACCGGGGAGCTGTTTTTT.

This clonotype was counted many times. Because the CDR3's place on the DNA is in doubt, the DNA is left out and the CDR3 is given as listed by TCRdb. The chain has TRBV19 and TRBJ1-5; TRBD1 is taken as the D call from the table, unchecked against the DNA. Ends included, the CDR3 has 14 residues. Germline V gene sequence: CDR1 LNHDA, CDR2 SQIVND (reference sequence). The CDR3 loop is CASSIFGQGEPQHF.

This clonotype has a count of ten or more. The chain combines TRBV27 with TRBJ1-5; D gene ambiguous. V gave up 0 bases and J gave up 6 bases, with 12 bases separating them. The CDR3 spans 15 residues. From germline, CDR1 is MNHEY and CDR2 SMNVEV (reference sequence). CDR3 loop: CASSLSASLSQPQHF. CDR3 in DNA: TGTGCCAGCAGTTTATCGGCCAGTCTAAGTCAGCCCCAGCATTTT.

This clonotype was picked up a small number of times. This rearrangement joins TRBV28 to TRBJ2-5; D unclear. The germline V gene has CDR1 MDHEN and CDR2 SYDVKM. The CDR3 extends over 15 amino acids. Trimming removed 2 bases at V and 5 bases at J, with 15 bases between. The CDR3 nucleotides read TGTGCCAGCAGTTTACGTGTTTCGGGTTACGAGACCCAGTACTTC. Residues: CASSLRVSGYETQYF. Full variable domain (rest looked up from reference TRBV28 and TRBJ2-5): DVKVTQSSRYLVKRTGEKVFLECVQDMDHENMFWYRQDPGLGLRLIYFSYDVKMKEKGDIPEGYSVSREKKERFSLILESASTNQTSMYLCASSLRVSGYETQYFGPGTRLLVL.

This clonotype was detected a few times. The gene calls are TRBV29-1 and TRBJ2-1; possibly TRBD2 for D (5 bases). The CDR3 consists of 17 residues. Germline values: CDR1 SQVTM, CDR2 ANQGSEA. Trimming left V 0 bases short and J 2 bases short, with 17 bases between. CDR3 loop: CSVEDPGGQIPYNEQFF. In DNA, the CDR3 is TGCAGCGTTGAAGACCCCGGCGGGCAGATTCCCTACAATGAGCAGTTCTTC.

A single count supports this clonotype. A far larger clone is off by one base, so a read error is likely. The chain employs TRBV2 and TRBJ2-5; 8 bases align to TRBD1. Germline V gene data show CDR1 as SNHLY and CDR2 as FYNNEI. With 5 bases clipped from V and 5 bases from J, the junction kept 7 bases outside the gene matches. CDR3 size: 14 residues. The CDR3 coding sequence is TGTGCCAGCAGTTTAGTCAGGGGGCTGGAGACCCAGTACTTC. Translation: CASSLVRGLETQYF. The full variable domain, completed using reference TRBV2 and TRBJ2-5, is EPEVTQTPSHQVTQMGQEVILRCVPISNHLYFYWYRQILGQKVEFLVSFYNNEISEKSEIFDDQFSVERPDGSNFTLKIRSTKLEDSAMYFCASSLVRGLETQYFGPGTRLLVL.

This clonotype was seen more than once but under ten times. The chain combines TRBV20-1 with TRBJ2-2; the match to TRBD1 covers 12 bases. The CDR3 totals 17 residues. The germline CDR1 and CDR2 sequences are DFQATT and SNEGSKA (reference sequence). V gave up 0 bases and J gave up 2 bases; unmatched junction bases: 4. CDR3 in DNA: TGCAGTGCTAGAGATTGGGGGACAGGGGGCAACACCGGGGAGCTGTTTTTT. Translation gives CSARDWGTGGNTGELFF.

This clonotype was seen many times. Compared with germline, one end of the junction differs, possibly owing to a read error. The CDR3 loop is CASSFQETGYGQYF. CDR3 DNA sequence: TGTGCCAGCAGTTTCCAAGAAACAGGGTACGGGCAGTACTTC. V and J are TRBV28 and TRBJ2-7; tentatively, D is TRBD1 (6 bases). Germline V gene data show CDR1 as MDHEN and CDR2 as SYDVKM. This CDR3 comprises 14 residues.